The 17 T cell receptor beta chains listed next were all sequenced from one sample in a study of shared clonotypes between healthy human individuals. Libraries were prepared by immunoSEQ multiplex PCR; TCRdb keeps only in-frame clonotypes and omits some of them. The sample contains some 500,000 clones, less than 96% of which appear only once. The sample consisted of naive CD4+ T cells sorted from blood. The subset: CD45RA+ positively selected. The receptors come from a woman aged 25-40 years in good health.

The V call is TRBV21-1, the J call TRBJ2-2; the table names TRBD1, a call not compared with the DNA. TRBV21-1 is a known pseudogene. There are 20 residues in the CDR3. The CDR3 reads CASTRLSFCPGTGGVGELFF. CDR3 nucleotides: TGTGCCAGCACCCGTCTTTCGTTTTGCCCCGGGACAGGGGGCGTCGGGGAGCTGTTTTTT.

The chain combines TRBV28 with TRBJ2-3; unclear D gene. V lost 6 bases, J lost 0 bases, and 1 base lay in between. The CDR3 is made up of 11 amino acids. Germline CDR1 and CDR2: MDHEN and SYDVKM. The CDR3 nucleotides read TGTGCCAGCAGAAGCACAGATACGCAGTATTTT. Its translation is CASRSTDTQYF.

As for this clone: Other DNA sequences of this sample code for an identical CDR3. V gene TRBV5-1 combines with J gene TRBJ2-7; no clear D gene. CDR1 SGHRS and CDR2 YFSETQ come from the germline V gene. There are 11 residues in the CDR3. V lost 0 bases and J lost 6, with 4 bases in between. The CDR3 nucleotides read TGCGCCAGCAGCTTGGAACGCGAGCAGTACTTC. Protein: CASSLEREQYF.

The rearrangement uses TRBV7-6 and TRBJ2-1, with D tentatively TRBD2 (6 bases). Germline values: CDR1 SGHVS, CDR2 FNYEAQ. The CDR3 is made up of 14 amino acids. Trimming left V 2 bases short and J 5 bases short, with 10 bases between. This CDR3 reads CASSLPGDHNEQFF. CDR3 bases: TGTGCCAGCAGCTTACCGGGAGATCACAATGAGCAGTTCTTC.

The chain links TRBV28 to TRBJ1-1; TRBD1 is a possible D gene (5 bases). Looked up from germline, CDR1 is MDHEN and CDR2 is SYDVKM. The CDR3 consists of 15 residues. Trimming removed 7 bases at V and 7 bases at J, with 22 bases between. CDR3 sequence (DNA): TGTGCCAGCAACCCCTCTGGGGGAGGTTCGATTGAAGCTTTCTTT. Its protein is CASNPSGGGSIEAFF.

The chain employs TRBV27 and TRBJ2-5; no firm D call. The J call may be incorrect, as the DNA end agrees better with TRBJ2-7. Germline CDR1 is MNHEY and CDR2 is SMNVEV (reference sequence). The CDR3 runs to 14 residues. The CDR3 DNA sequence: TGTGCCAGCAGTCCACCATCGATGGGCCGCGAGCAGTACTTC. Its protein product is CASSPPSMGREQYF.

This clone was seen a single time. The chain's CDR3 is CASSPSGSMYEQYF. In nucleotides, the CDR3 is TGTGCCAGCAGCCCTAGCGGGAGTATGTACGAGCAGTACTTC. The chain has TRBV7-9 and TRBJ2-7; TRBD2 matches 10 bases. This CDR3 has 14 amino acids. With V trimmed by 5 bases and J by 4 bases, 5 bases remained unmatched. Germline CDR1 is SEHNR and CDR2 is FQNEAQ (reference sequence).

In DNA, the CDR3 is TGTGCCAGCAGTAGAGGGGTCGAAACCTCCTACAATGAGCAGTTCTTC. This gives the protein CASSRGVETSYNEQFF. This chain joins TRBV5-4 and TRBJ2-1, with D perhaps assigned TRBD1 or TRBD2 (5 bases each). Germline V gives CDR1 SGHNT, CDR2 YYREEE (reference sequence). The CDR3 covers 16 residues. Trimming took 5 bases from V and 0 from J, leaving 15 bases between them. The full variable domain, rest sourced from reference TRBV5-4 and TRBJ2-1, is ETGVTQSPTHLIKTRGQQVTLRCSSQSGHNTVSWYQQALGQGPQFIFQYYREEENGRGNFPPRFSGLQFPNYSSELNVNALELDDSALYLCASSRGVETSYNEQFFGPGTRLTVL.

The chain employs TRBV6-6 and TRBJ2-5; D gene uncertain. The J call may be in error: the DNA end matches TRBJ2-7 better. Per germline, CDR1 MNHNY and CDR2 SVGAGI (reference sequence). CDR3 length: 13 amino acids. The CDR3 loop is CASATRTGYEQYF. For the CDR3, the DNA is TGTGCCAGCGCAACCCGGACCGGGTACGAGCAGTACTTC.

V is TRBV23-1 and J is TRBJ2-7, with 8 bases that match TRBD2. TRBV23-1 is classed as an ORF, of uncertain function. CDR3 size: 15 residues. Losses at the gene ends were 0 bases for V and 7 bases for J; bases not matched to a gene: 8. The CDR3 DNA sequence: TGCGCCAGCAGTCAATCAAAGGGGCCGGGGGGGGAGCAGTACTTC. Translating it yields CASSQSKGPGGEQYF.

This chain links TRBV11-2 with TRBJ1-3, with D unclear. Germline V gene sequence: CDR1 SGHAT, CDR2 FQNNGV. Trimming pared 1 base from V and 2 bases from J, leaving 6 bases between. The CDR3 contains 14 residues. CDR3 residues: CASSLGPAGNTIYF. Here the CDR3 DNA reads TGTGCCAGCAGCTTAGGCCCAGCTGGAAACACCATATATTTT. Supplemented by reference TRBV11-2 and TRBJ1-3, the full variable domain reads EAGVAQSPRYKIIEKRQSVAFWCNPISGHATLYWYQQILGQGPKLLIQFQNNGVVDDSQLPKDRFSAERLKGVDSTLKIQPAKLEDSAVYLCASSLGPAGNTIYFGEGSWLTVV.

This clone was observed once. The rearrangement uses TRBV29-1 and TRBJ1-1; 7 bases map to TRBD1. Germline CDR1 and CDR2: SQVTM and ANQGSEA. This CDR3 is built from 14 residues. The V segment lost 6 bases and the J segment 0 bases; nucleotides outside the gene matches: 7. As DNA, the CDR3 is TGCAGCGTGGGCCACAGGGGATTGAACACTGAAGCTTTCTTT. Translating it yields CSVGHRGLNTEAFF.

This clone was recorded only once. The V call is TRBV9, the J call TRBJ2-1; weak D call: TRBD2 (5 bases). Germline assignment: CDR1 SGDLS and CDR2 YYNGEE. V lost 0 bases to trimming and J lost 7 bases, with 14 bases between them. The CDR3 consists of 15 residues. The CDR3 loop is CASSVAPHRGNEQFF. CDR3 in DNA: TGTGCCAGCAGCGTAGCTCCCCACCGGGGTAATGAGCAGTTCTTC.

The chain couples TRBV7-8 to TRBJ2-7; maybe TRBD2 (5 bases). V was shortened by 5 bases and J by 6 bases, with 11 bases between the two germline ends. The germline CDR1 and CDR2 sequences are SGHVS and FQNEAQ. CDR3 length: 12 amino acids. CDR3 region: CASSAGVREQYF. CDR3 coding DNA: TGTGCCAGCAGCGCCGGGGTTCGCGAGCAGTACTTC.

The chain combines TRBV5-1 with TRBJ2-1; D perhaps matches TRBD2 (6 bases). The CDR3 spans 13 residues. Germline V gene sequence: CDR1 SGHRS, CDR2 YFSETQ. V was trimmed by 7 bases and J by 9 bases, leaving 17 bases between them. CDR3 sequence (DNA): TGCGCCAGCCTTCTAGCGCCGCGGGGTGAGCAGTTCTTC. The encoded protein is CASLLAPRGEQFF.

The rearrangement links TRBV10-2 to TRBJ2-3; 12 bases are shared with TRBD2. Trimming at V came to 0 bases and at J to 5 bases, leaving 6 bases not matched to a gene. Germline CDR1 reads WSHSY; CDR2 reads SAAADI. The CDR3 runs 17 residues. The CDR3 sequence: CASSESGGLAGLDTQYF. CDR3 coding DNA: TGCGCCAGCAGTGAGTCGGGAGGACTAGCGGGACTAGATACGCAGTATTTT.

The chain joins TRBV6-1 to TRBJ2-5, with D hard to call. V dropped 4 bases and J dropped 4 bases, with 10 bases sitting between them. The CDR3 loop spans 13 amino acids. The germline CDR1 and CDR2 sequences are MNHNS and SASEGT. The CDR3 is CASSVFRLETQYF. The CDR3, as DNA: TGTGCCAGCAGTGTCTTTCGGTTAGAGACCCAGTACTTC.